Listed below are T cell receptor beta chains from one sample, sequenced in a study of blood T cell repertoires in COVID-19. This table comes from immunoSEQ multiplex PCR, and its TCRdb copy is limited to in-frame clones, with some not included. In the table there are about 230,000 clones, over 75% of which are singletons. The material sequenced was peripheral blood. These receptors originate from a man over 45 with COVID-19, enrolled during active disease. The CDR3 runs from the conserved cysteine through the conserved F or W. A D gene is named only where the DNA matches it firmly. Clone size is not always given. Where it is, it says once, few, many or a class for expanded clones.

d_call,j_call,v_call,clone_size,cdr3_nt,cdr3_aa
-,TRBJ1-4,TRBV19,-,TGTGCCAGTAGTATAGCTTGGGGCACTAATGAAAAACTGTTTTTT,CASSIAWGTNEKLFF
TRBD2,TRBJ2-2,TRBV3-1/TRBV3-2,-,TGTGCCAGCAGCCAAGGGTCGGGAGGTGTCACCGGGGAGCTGTTTTTT,CASSQGSGGVTGELFF
TRBD1,TRBJ1-1,TRBV29-1,-,TGCAGCGTACCTAGGGCAGGGGGCTTAGTTAACACTGAAGCTTTCTTT,CSVPRAGGLVNTEAFF
TRBD1,TRBJ1-2,TRBV18,-,TGTGCCAGCTCACCAATTCCGGGACAGGGAAATTATGGCTACACCTTC,CASSPIPGQGNYGYTF
-,TRBJ2-7,TRBV24-1,-,TGTGCCACCAGTGACCCCTCAGGGACTGGAAACTCCTACGAGCAGTACTTC,CATSDPSGTGNSYEQYF
-,TRBJ2-7,TRBV19,-,TGTGCCAGTAGTATAGATACAGAGTACTACGAGCAGTACTTC,CASSIDTEYYEQYF
TRBD2,TRBJ2-1,TRBV9,-,TGTGCCAGCAGCGCGACTAGCGGGAGGGTATTGGAGCAGTTCTTC,CASSATSGRVLEQFF
TRBD1,TRBJ2-7,TRBV9,-,TGTGCCAGCAGCGCCGGGACAGGGTGGTACGAGCAGTACTTC,CASSAGTGWYEQYF
TRBD1,TRBJ1-6,TRBV27,-,TGTGCCAGCAGCCGAGACAGGGTCGGACCTTATAATTCACCCCTCCACTTT,CASSRDRVGPYNSPLHF
TRBD1,TRBJ2-1,TRBV19,-,TGTGCCAGTAGACGGGGGACAGGGGCCTACAATGAGCAGTTCTTC,CASRRGTGAYNEQFF
TRBD1,TRBJ1-5,TRBV10-2,-,TGCGCCAGCAGTGAGTCCGAGATTCTAGACAGGGGAAATCAGCCCCAGCATTTT,CASSESEILDRGNQPQHF
-,TRBJ1-2,TRBV27,-,TGTGCCAGCAGTTCCCAGGAAGGCGGCTACACCTTC,CASSSQEGGYTF
TRBD1,TRBJ2-7,TRBV28,-,TGTGCCAGCAGTTCTGGACAGGGACCCTACGAGCAGTACTTC,CASSSGQGPYEQYF
-,TRBJ2-3,TRBV6-4,-,TGTGCCAGCAGTGTAGGGGCCGGAGATACGCAGTATTTT,CASSVGAGDTQYF
TRBD2,TRBJ2-3,TRBV5-1,-,TGCGCCAGCAGCTTGTCGGGGACTAGCGGAGGGGTAGATACGCAGTATTTT,CASSLSGTSGGVDTQYF
TRBD1,TRBJ1-2,TRBV4-3,few,TGCGCCAGCAGCCAGACAGGGTTCTATGGCTACACCTTC,CASSQTGFYGYTF
TRBD1,TRBJ1-1,TRBV7-9,-,TGTGCCAGCAGCTACGGGACAGGGGGCACTGAAGCTTTCTTT,CASSYGTGGTEAFF
-,TRBJ1-1,TRBV2,once,TGTGCCAGCAGTCCCTCGTGGGACAACGCGGAAGCTTTCTTT,CASSPSWDNAEAFF
TRBD1,TRBJ2-7,TRBV5-1,once,TGCGCCAGCAGCTCCCGGGACAGGCTCTACGAGCAGTACTTC,CASSSRDRLYEQYF
-,TRBJ2-3,TRBV5-5,-,TGTGCCAGCAGCCCTGAACAGGGCCATGGGGCGCAGTATTTT,CASSPEQGHGAQYF
-,TRBJ1-5,TRBV3-1/TRBV3-2,few,TGTGCCAGCAGCCCTGACCGGGATAAACAGCCCCAGCATTTT,CASSPDRDKQPQHF
TRBD2,TRBJ2-7,TRBV5-6,-,TGTGCCAGCAGCCACTCAGCGGGGGGCGACTACGAGCAGTACTTC,CASSHSAGGDYEQYF
TRBD1,TRBJ1-2,TRBV3-1/TRBV3-2,-,TGTGCCAGCAGCCAAGGAAACAGGGGGCTCAACTATGGCTACACCTTC,CASSQGNRGLNYGYTF
-,TRBJ2-2,TRBV12-5,-,TGTGCTAGTGGTCAAGGGACATCCGAACAGCTGTTTTTT,CASGQGTSEQLFF
-,TRBJ2-1,TRBV21-1,-,TGTGCCAGCAGCAAAGGTGGACTAGCGGGGGGAGGTGAGCAGTTCTTC,CASSKGGLAGGGEQFF
TRBD2,TRBJ2-7,TRBV20-1,-,TGCAGTGCTAGTTTGCTAGCGGGAGCTGGCGAGCAGTACTTC,CSASLLAGAGEQYF
-,TRBJ2-2,TRBV7-3,-,TGTGCCAGCAGCTTAGGAAGCGGCGCGAACACCGGGGAGCTGTTTTTT,CASSLGSGANTGELFF
-,TRBJ2-3,TRBV3-1/TRBV3-2,once,TGTGCCAGCAGCCCCGGGAAAACCCGAGCCGATACGCAGTATTTT,CASSPGKTRADTQYF
TRBD2,TRBJ2-7,TRBV2,few,TGTGCCAGCAGAAATCTAGCGGGAGCAAACGAGCAGTACTTC,CASRNLAGANEQYF
TRBD2,TRBJ2-7,TRBV3-1/TRBV3-2,-,TGTGCCAGCTCCCAGGCGGGAGCCCGTGAGCAGTACTTC,CASSQAGAREQYF
TRBD2,TRBJ2-1,TRBV7-2,once,TGTGCCAGCAGCACACGGACTAGCGGGAGCCTTGAGCAGTTCTTC,CASSTRTSGSLEQFF
TRBD2,TRBJ2-3,TRBV29-1,-,TGCAGCGTTGTCTCTAGCGGATACACAGATACGCAGTATTTT,CSVVSSGYTDTQYF
-,TRBJ1-3,TRBV7-9,few,TGTGCCAGCGGGGTTCGGGGGTCTGGAAACACCATATATTTT,CASGVRGSGNTIYF
TRBD1,TRBJ2-7,TRBV18,-,TGTGCCAGCTCGCCAGGGGGACAGGGGGCCTACGAGCAGTACTTC,CASSPGGQGAYEQYF
-,TRBJ2-1,TRBV6-5,many,TGTGCCAGCAGTCGGACGGGGGATACCTACAATGAGCAGTTCTTC,CASSRTGDTYNEQFF
-,TRBJ1-4,TRBV28,-,TGTGCCAGCAGGGTACCCGGCGGGGGGGAAAAACTGTTTTTT,CASRVPGGGEKLFF
TRBD1,TRBJ2-7,TRBV20-1,-,TGCAGTGCTAGTGTCTTTCAGGACAGGCAGGCCTACGAGCAGTACTTC,CSASVFQDRQAYEQYF
-,TRBJ2-2,TRBV2,-,TGTGCCAGCGCGAGCGGGAACACCGGGGAGCTGTTTTTT,CASASGNTGELFF
-,TRBJ2-5,TRBV2,-,TGTGCCAGCAGCAGTGACAGGCAAGAGACCCAGTACTTC,CASSSDRQETQYF
TRBD1,TRBJ1-2,TRBV5-4,once,TGTGCCAGCAGATCCGGGACAGGGATTGGCTACACCTTC,CASRSGTGIGYTF